Listed below are T cell receptor beta chains from one sample, sequenced in a study of T cell repertoires in cytomegalovirus infection. These receptors' targets are unknown. TCRdb redid the calling of the reads with MiXCR, one entry per CDR3 protein. The sample yields around 900,000 distinct CDR3 sequences, roughly a third seen once. The sequences come from cultured CD8+ T cells from PBMCs, collected from culture after CMV antigen stimulation. These receptors were taken from a human donor in good health (CMV status not recorded). Some clones in this sample may be carry-over from other donors' samples. Each CDR3 is given with its conserved first and last residue. Fields, in order: D gene, CDR3 length, V gene, J gene, clone size, CDR3 DNA, CDR3 protein. A D gene is named only where the DNA matches it firmly. Clone size, where shown, is once, few, many, or a class for clones that have expanded.

TRBD1	14	TRBV7-2	TRBJ2-7	many	TGTGCCAGCAGCCGGACAGGGGCTCCGTACGAGCAGTACTTC	CASSRTGAPYEQYF
-	16	TRBV11-3	TRBJ2-1	-	TGTGCCAGCACTTTACAGGGGGAGGGGGCTATCGGTGAGCAGTTCTTC	CASTLQGEGAIGEQFF
TRBD2	16	TRBV7-6	TRBJ2-5	many	TGTGCCAGCAGCTTAGGTGGAGCGGGGGACGAAGAGACCCAGTACTTC	CASSLGGAGDEETQYF
-	13	TRBV12-3/TRBV12-4	TRBJ2-7	-	TGTACCAGCAGTTTGGCCAGGGTCCACGAGCAGTACTTC	CTSSLARVHEQYF
-	14	TRBV6-2/TRBV6-3	TRBJ1-5	few	TGTGCCACGGGAGGCGAAGGGGTGGGTCAGCCCCAGCATTTT	CATGGEGVGQPQHF
-	12	TRBV19	TRBJ1-2	-	TGTGCCAGGACGGACGGTAACTATGGCTACACCTTC	CARTDGNYGYTF
-	15	TRBV15	TRBJ1-2	-	TGTGCCACCAGCAGAGATTGGGAAGCTAACTATGGCTACACCTTC	CATSRDWEANYGYTF
-	15	TRBV19	TRBJ2-1	-	TGTGCCAGTAGTATTGGGGCCCCCGGGGTCAATGAGCAGTTCTTC	CASSIGAPGVNEQFF
-	16	TRBV27	TRBJ1-4	few	TGTGCCAGCAGTTTTATTATTGGGCAGCCTAATGAAAAACTGTTTTTT	CASSFIIGQPNEKLFF
-	13	TRBV19	TRBJ1-1	few	TGTGCCAGTAGAGTCGGGGGGAACACTGAAGCTTTCTTT	CASRVGGNTEAFF
-	14	TRBV12-3/TRBV12-4	TRBJ2-3	-	TGTGCCAGCAATGGGGGCACAAGCACAGATACGCAGTATTTT	CASNGGTSTDTQYF
-	12	TRBV4-1	TRBJ2-1	few	TGCGCCAGCAGCAAACTCGCCAATGAGCAGTTCTTC	CASSKLANEQFF
TRBD1	14	TRBV27	TRBJ2-7	-	TGTGCCAGCGGGCCTGGGACAGGGGCCTACGAGCAGTACTTC	CASGPGTGAYEQYF
-	18	TRBV7-7	TRBJ2-3	many	TGTGCTAGCAGCTTAGCGCAGGGCGTACCGACTAGCACAGATACGCAGTATTTT	CASSLAQGVPTSTDTQYF
TRBD2	16	TRBV6-1	TRBJ2-1	-	TGTGCCAGCTGTCAGACTAGCGGGGGAACCTACAATGAGCAGTTCTTC	CASCQTSGGTYNEQFF
TRBD1	16	TRBV20-1	TRBJ2-1	-	TGCAGTGCTAGAGACCGGGACAGGGTATCCTACAATGAGCAGTTCTTC	CSARDRDRVSYNEQFF
-	13	TRBV6-6	TRBJ2-5	few	TGTGCCAGCACCAACAGGCCCCCGGAGACCCAGTACTTC	CASTNRPPETQYF
-	17	TRBV5-1	TRBJ2-7	-	TGCGCCAGCAGCGCCATTGCCAGACAGTTGGGGACCTACGAGCAGTACTTC	CASSAIARQLGTYEQYF
-	16	TRBV6-5	TRBJ1-4	-	TGTGCCAGCAGTTACTCGATGAAGGGGACTAATGAAAAACTGTTTTTT	CASSYSMKGTNEKLFF
-	15	TRBV4-1	TRBJ1-5	-	TGCGCCAGCAGCCCTAGTCGGCAGAGCAATCAGCCCCAGCATTTT	CASSPSRQSNQPQHF
TRBD2	17	TRBV5-1	TRBJ2-5	-	TGCGCCAGCAGCTACCCCCTTAGCGGGGGGGCCGTAGAGACCCAGTACTTC	CASSYPLSGGAVETQYF
TRBD1	14	TRBV4-1	TRBJ1-5	few	TGCGCCAGCAGCCAAGACAGGGGGCATCAGCCCCAGCATTTT	CASSQDRGHQPQHF
-	13	TRBV27	TRBJ2-1	-	TGTGCCAGCACCTCTGACAGGTTCAATGAGCAGTTCTTC	CASTSDRFNEQFF